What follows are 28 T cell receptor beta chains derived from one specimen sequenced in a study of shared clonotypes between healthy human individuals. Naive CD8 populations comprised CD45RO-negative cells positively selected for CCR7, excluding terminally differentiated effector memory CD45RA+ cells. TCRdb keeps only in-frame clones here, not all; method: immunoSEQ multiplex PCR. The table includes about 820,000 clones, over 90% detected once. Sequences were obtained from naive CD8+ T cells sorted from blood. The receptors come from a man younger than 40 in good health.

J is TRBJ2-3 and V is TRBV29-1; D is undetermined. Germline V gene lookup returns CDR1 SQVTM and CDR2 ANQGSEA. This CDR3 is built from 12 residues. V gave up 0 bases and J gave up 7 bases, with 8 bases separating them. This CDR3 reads CSVEDRANTQYF. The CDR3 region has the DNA TGCAGCGTTGAAGATAGAGCTAATACGCAGTATTTT.

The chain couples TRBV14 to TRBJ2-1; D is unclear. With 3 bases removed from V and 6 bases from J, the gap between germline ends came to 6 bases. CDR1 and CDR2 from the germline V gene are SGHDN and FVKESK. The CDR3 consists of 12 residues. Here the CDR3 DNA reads TGTGCCAGCAGCCACAACAGCAATGAGCAGTTCTTC. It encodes CASSHNSNEQFF.

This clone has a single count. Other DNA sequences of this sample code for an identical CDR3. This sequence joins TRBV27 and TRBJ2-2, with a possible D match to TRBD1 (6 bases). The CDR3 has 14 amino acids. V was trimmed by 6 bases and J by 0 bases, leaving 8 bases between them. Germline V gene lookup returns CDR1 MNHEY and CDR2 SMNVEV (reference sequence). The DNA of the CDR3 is TGTGCCAGCAGCTGGACAGCGAACACCGGGGAGCTGTTTTTT. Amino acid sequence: CASSWTANTGELFF.

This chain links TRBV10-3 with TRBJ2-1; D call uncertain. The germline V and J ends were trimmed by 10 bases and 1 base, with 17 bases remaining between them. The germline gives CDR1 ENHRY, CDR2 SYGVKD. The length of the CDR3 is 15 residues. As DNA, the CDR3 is TGTGCCAGCTTCCCCAGTCCGGAGTCCTACAATGAGCAGTTCTTC. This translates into CASFPSPESYNEQFF.

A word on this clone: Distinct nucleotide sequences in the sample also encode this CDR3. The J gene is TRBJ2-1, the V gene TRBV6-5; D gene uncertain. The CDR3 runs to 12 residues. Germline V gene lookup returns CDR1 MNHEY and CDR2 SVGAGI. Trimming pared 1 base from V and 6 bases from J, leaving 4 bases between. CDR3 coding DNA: TGTGCCAGCAGTTACTTGGGCAATGAGCAGTTCTTC. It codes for CASSYLGNEQFF.

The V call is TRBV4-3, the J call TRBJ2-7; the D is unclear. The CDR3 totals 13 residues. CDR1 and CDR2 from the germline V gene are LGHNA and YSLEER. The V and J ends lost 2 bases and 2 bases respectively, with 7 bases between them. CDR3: CASSQYLTYEQYF. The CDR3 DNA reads TGCGCCAGCAGCCAATACCTAACCTACGAGCAGTACTTC.

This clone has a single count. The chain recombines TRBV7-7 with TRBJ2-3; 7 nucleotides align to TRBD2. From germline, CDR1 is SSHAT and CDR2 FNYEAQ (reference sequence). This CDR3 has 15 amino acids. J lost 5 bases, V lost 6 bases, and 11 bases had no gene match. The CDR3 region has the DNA TGTGCCAGCAGTCCCCTTCCGGGCGGGGGAGATACGCAGTATTTT. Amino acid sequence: CASSPLPGGGDTQYF.

As DNA, the CDR3 is TGCGCCAGCAGCCAAGGGGAAATAGCGGTTTCTAGCACAGATACGCAGTATTTT. Protein sequence: CASSQGEIAVSSTDTQYF. The chain combines TRBV4-1 with TRBJ2-3; D is possibly TRBD2 (6 bases). Trimming removed 1 base from V and 0 bases from J, with 17 bases in between. This CDR3 contains 18 residues. Germline assignment: CDR1 MGHRA and CDR2 YSYEKL.

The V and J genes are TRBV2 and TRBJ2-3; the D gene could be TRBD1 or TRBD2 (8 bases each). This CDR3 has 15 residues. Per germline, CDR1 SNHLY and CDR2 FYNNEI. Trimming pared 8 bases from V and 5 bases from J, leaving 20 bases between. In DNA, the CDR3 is TGTGCCAGCGTATACGGGGGGGACAGGCAAGATACGCAGTATTTT. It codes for CASVYGGDRQDTQYF. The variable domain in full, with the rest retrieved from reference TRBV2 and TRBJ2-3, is EPEVTQTPSHQVTQMGQEVILRCVPISNHLYFYWYRQILGQKVEFLVSFYNNEISEKSEIFDDQFSVERPDGSNFTLKIRSTKLEDSAMYFCASVYGGDRQDTQYFGPGTRLTVL.

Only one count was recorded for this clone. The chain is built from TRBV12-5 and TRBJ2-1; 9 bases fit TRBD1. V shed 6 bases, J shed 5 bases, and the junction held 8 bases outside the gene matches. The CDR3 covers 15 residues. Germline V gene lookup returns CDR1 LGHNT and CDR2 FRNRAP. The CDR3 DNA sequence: TGTGCTAGTGGCCCTGGACAGGGGAGAAACAATGAGCAGTTCTTC. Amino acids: CASGPGQGRNNEQFF.

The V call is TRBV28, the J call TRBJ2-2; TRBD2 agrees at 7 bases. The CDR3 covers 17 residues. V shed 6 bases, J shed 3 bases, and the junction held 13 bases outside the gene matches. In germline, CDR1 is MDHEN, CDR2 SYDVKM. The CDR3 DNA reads TGTGCCAGCAGCCTTCCTAGCGGACCTAGTCACACCGGGGAGCTGTTTTTT. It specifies CASSLPSGPSHTGELFF.

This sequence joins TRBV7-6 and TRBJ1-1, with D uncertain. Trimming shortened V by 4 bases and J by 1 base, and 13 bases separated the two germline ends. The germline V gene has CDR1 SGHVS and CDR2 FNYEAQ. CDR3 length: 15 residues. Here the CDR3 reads CASSSRNAENTEAFF. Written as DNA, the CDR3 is TGTGCCAGCAGCTCCCGCAATGCGGAGAACACTGAAGCTTTCTTT.

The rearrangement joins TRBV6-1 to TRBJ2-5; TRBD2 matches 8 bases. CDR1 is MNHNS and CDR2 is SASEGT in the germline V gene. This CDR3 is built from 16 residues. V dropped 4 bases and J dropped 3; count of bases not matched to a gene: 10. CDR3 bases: TGTGCCAGCAGTGTATGGAGCGGGAGAGTGGAAGAGACCCAGTACTTC. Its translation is CASSVWSGRVEETQYF.

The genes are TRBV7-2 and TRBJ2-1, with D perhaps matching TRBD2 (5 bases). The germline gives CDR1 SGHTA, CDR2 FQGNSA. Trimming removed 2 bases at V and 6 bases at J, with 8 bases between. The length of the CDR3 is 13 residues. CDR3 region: CASSLLEVNEQFF. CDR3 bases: TGTGCCAGCAGCTTACTGGAGGTCAATGAGCAGTTCTTC.

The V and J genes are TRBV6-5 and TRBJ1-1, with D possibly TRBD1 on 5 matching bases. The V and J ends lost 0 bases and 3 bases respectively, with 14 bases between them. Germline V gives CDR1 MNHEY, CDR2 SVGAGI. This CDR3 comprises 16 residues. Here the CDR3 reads CASSYSSAGSDTEAFF. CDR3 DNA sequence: TGTGCCAGCAGTTACTCATCGGCAGGGTCTGACACTGAAGCTTTCTTT.

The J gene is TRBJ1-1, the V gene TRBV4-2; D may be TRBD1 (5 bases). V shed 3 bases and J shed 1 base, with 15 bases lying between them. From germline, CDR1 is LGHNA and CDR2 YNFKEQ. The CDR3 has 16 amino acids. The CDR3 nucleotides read TGTGCCAGCAGCCAGCCCTACCCGGGACCGAACACTGAAGCTTTCTTT. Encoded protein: CASSQPYPGPNTEAFF.

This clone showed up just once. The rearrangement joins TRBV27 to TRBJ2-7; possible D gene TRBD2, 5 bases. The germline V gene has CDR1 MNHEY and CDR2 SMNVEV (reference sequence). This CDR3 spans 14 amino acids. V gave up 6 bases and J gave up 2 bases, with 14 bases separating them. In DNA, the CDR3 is TGTGCCAGCAGCTCCTTGGGGAGAGCCTACGAGCAGTACTTC. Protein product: CASSSLGRAYEQYF.

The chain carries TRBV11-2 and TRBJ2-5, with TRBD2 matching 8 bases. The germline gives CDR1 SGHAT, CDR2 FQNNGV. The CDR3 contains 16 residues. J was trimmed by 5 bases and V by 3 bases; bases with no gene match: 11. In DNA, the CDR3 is TGTGCCAGCAGCTTTATCGCGGGAGGAAGTCGGGAGACCCAGTACTTC. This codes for CASSFIAGGSRETQYF.

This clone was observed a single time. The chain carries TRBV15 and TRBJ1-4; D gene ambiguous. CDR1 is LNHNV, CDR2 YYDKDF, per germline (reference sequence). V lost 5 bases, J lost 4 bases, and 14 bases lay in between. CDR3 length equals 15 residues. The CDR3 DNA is TGTGCCACCAGCCGCGGCCCTGGCCATAATGAAAAACTGTTTTTT. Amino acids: CATSRGPGHNEKLFF.

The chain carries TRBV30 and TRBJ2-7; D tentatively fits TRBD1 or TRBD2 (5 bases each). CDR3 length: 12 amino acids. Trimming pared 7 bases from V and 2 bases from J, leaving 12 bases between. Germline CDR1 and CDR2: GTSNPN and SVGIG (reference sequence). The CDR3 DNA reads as TGTGCCTCCCGGGACCCAACCTACGAGCAGTACTTC. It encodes CASRDPTYEQYF.

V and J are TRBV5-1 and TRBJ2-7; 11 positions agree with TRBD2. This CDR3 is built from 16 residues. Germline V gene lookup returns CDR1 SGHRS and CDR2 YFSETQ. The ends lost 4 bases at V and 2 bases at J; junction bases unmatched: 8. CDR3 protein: CASSASGLAEAYEQYF. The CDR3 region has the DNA TGCGCCAGCAGCGCTTCGGGACTAGCGGAGGCCTACGAGCAGTACTTC.

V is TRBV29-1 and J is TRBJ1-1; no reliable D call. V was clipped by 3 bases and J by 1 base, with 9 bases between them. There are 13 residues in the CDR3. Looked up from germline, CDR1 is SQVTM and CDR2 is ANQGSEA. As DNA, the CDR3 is TGCAGCGTTGACGCCAGATCGAACACTGAAGCTTTCTTT. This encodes CSVDARSNTEAFF.

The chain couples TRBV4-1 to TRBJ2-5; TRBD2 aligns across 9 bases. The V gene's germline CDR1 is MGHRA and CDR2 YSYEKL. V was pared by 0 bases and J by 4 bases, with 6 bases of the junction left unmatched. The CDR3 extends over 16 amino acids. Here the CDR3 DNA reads TGCGCCAGCAGCCAAGAGGTTAGCGGGAGTTTAGAGACCCAGTACTTC. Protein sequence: CASSQEVSGSLETQYF.

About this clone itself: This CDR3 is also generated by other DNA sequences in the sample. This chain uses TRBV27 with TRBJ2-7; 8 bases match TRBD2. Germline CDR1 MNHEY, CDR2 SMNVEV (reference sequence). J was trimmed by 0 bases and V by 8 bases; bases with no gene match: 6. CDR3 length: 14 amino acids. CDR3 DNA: TGTGCCAGCCGAATAGCGGGGAGCTCCTACGAGCAGTACTTC. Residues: CASRIAGSSYEQYF.

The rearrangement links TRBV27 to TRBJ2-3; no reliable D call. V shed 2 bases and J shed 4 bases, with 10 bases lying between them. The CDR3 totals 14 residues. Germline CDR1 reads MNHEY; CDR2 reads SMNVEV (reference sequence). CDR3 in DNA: TGTGCCAGCAGTTTACTCGATCCGGCAGATACGCAGTATTTT. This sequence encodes CASSLLDPADTQYF.

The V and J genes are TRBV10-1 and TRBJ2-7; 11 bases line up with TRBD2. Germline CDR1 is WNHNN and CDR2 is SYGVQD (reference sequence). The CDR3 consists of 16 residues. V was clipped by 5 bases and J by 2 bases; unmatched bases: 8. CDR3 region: CASSPIGTSGPYEQYF. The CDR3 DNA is TGCGCCAGCAGTCCCATTGGGACTAGCGGCCCCTACGAGCAGTACTTC.

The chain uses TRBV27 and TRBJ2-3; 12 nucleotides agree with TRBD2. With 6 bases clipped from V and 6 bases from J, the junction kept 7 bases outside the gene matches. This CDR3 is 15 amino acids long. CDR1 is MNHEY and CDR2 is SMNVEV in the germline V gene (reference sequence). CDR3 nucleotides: TGTGCCAGCAGCTGGCGACTAGCGGGAGTCGATACGCAGTATTTT. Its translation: CASSWRLAGVDTQYF.

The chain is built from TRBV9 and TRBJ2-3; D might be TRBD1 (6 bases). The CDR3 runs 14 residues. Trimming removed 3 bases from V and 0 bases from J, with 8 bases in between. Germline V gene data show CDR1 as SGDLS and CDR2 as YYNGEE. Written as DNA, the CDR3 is TGTGCCAGCAGCGGGGGGACAAGCACAGATACGCAGTATTTT. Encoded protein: CASSGGTSTDTQYF.